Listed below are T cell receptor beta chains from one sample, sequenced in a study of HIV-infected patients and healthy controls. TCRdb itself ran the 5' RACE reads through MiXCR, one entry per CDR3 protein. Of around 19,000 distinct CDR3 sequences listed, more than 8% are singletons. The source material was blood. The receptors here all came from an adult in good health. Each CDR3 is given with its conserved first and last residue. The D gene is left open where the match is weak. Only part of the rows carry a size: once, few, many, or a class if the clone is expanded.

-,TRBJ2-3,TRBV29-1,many,TGCAGCGTTGGCCGGGACGAGACAGATACGCAGTATTTT,CSVGRDETDTQYF
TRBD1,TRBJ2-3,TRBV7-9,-,TGTGCCAGCAGCTTAGTGGGACAGGCTACCCATACGCAGTATTTT,CASSLVGQATHTQYF
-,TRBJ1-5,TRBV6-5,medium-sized,TGTGCCAGCAGTTACTCGCGGCAGCCTAGCAATCAGCCCCAGCATTTT,CASSYSRQPSNQPQHF
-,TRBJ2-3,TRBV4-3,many,TGCGCCAGCAGCCCTCGCGGACAAACCTCCTTCACAGATACGCAGTATTTT,CASSPRGQTSFTDTQYF
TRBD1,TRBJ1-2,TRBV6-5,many,TGTGCCAGCAGTTACACCGGGACAGGGGTCTATGGCTACACCTTC,CASSYTGTGVYGYTF
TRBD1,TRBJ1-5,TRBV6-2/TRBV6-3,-,TGTGCCAGCAGGCGCTACAGGGGCCTTAATCAGCCCCAGCATTTT,CASRRYRGLNQPQHF
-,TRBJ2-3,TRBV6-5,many,TGTGCCAGCAGTTACCTTCAGGGTACAGATACGCAGTATTTT,CASSYLQGTDTQYF
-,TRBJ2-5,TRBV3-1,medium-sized,TGTGCCAGCAGCCAAACCCCCGGCCCGGGCGGACAAGAGACCCAGTACTTC,CASSQTPGPGGQETQYF
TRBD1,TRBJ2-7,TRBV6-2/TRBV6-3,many,TGTGCCAGCAATCTCCCTCCGGGACAGAGATACCTGTACTTC,CASNLPPGQRYLYF
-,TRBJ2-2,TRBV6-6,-,TGTGCCAGCAGTACAACCGGGGAGCTGTTTTTT,CASSTTGELFF
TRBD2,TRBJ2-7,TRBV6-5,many,TGTGCCAGCAGTTACTCGACTAGCGGGGATCTTGAGCAGTACTTC,CASSYSTSGDLEQYF
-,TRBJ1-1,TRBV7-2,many,TGTGCCAGCAGCTTAGATGGGTATTCTGAAGCTTTCTTT,CASSLDGYSEAFF
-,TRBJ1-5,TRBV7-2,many,TGTGCCAGCAGCTTAGACGACAGCGGCAATCAGCCCCAGCATTTT,CASSLDDSGNQPQHF
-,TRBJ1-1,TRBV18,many,TGTGCCAGCTCACCAGGGAGAAGAGGCACTGAAGCTTTCTTT,CASSPGRRGTEAFF
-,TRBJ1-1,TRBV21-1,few,TGTGCCAGCAACCGAAAATACACTGAAGCTTTCTTT,CASNRKYTEAFF
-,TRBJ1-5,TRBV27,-,TGTGCCAGCAGTCCTCGTTCGGAGGGTCAGCCCCAGCATTTT,CASSPRSEGQPQHF
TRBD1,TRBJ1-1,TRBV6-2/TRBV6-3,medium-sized,TGTGCCAGCAGTTCCGTGACAGGGGACACTGAAGCTTTCTTT,CASSSVTGDTEAFF
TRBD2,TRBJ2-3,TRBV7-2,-,TGTGCCAGCAGCTCCTCGGGACTAGCGGGCGCCGAGGTGCAGTATTTT,CASSSSGLAGAEVQYF
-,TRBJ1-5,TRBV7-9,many,TGTGCCAGCAGCTCAGGGATTACGGAGGCCCAGCATTTT,CASSSGITEAQHF
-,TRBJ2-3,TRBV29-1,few,TGCAGCGTTGACAGTTGGGGCACAGATACGCAGTATTTT,CSVDSWGTDTQYF
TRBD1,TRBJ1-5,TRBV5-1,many,TGCGCCAGCAGCCCGACAGGGGGTCAGCCCCAGCATTTT,CASSPTGGQPQHF
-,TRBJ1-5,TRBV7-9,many,TGTGCCAGCAGCCGGGACCCAAGAAATCAGCCCCAGCATTTT,CASSRDPRNQPQHF
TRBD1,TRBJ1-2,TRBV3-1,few,TGTGCCAGCAGCCAAGATAACGCTAGGGGGCATGGCTACACCTTC,CASSQDNARGHGYTF
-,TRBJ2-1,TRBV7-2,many,TGTGCCAGCAGCTTGTTGGGTCCCTACAATGAGCAGTTCTTC,CASSLLGPYNEQFF
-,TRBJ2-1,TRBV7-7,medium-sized,TGTGCTAGCAGCTTCGGTACCTCTAACAGCTCCTACAATGAGCAGTTCTTC,CASSFGTSNSSYNEQFF
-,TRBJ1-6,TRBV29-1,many,TGCAGCGTTGCCGAGGGGAGCTCCTATAATTCACCCCTCCACTTT,CSVAEGSSYNSPLHF
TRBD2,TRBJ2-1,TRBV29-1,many,TGCAGCGTTGAAGAGGCCGCTAGCGGGAGCGTTGAGCAGTTCTTC,CSVEEAASGSVEQFF
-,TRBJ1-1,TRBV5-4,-,TGTGCCAGCAGCTTCACAGGCTCTGACACTGAAGCTTTCTTT,CASSFTGSDTEAFF
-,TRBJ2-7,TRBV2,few,TGTGCCAGCAGTGGGGGCCGACAGGAGCAGTACTTC,CASSGGRQEQYF
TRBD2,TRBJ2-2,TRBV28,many,TGTGCCAGCAGTTCCTCTAGCGGAGGGGACACCGGGGAGCTGTTTTTT,CASSSSSGGDTGELFF
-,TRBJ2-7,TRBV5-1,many,TGCGCCAGCAGCCGCGGGGACAGCTCCTACGAGCAGTACTTC,CASSRGDSSYEQYF
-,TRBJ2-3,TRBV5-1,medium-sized,TGCGCCAGCAGCTTGGAGGATACGCAGTATTTT,CASSLEDTQYF
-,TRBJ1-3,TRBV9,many,TGTGCCAGCAGCGTAGATCCGAGTTCTGGAAACACCATATATTTT,CASSVDPSSGNTIYF
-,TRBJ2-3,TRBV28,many,TGTGCCATACGGAAGGGCGGGGAGATCACAGATACGCAGTATTTT,CAIRKGGEITDTQYF
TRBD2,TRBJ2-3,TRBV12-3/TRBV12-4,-,TGTGCCAGCGGAACGACTAGCCGCACAGATACGCAGTATTTT,CASGTTSRTDTQYF
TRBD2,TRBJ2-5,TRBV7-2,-,TGTGCCAGCAGGCCGGGACTAGTGGGGCTTGGGGCCCAGTACTTC,CASRPGLVGLGAQYF
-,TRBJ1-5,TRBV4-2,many,TGTGCCAGCAGCCATCTGGGTAATCAGCCCCAGCATTTT,CASSHLGNQPQHF
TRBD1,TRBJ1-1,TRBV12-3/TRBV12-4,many,TGTGCCAGCATTACTCAGGGGGCCGGTGAAGCTTTCTTT,CASITQGAGEAFF
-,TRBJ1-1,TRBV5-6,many,TGTGCCAGCAGCTTGTCCGCAGTGATTTTGAACACTGAAGCTTTCTTT,CASSLSAVILNTEAFF
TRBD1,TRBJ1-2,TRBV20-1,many,TGCAGTGCTAGAGATAGGGGGCAAGGCTATGGCTACACCTTC,CSARDRGQGYGYTF
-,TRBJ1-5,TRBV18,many,TGTGCCAGCTCACCGCGAGGGACAACCGAGGGCAATCAGCCCCAGCATTTT,CASSPRGTTEGNQPQHF
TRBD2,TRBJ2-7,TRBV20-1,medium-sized,TGCAGTACACATCTGGGGGCTAGCGGGAGTTTGAACGAGCAGTACTTC,CSTHLGASGSLNEQYF
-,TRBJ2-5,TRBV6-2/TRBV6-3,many,TGTGCCAGCAGTCAGCCGGACCTCCAAGAGACCCAGTACTTC,CASSQPDLQETQYF
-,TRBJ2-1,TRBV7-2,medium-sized,TGTGCCAGCAGCTTATTGGTGAATGAGCAGTTCTTC,CASSLLVNEQFF
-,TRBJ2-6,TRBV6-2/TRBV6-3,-,TGTGCCAGCAGTTCGGACATTTCGGCTGGGGCCAACGTCCTGACTTTC,CASSSDISAGANVLTF
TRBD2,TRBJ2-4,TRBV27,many,TGTGCCAGCAGTTTATTAGGGGCGGGAGTTGACATTCAGTACTTC,CASSLLGAGVDIQYF
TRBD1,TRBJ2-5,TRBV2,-,TGTGCCAGCAGTGAAAACAGGGGGCGCGGGACCCAGTACTTC,CASSENRGRGTQYF
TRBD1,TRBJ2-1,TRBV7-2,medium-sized,TGTGCCAGCAGCTCTAGAGACAGGGCAAAGCAGTTCTTC,CASSSRDRAKQFF